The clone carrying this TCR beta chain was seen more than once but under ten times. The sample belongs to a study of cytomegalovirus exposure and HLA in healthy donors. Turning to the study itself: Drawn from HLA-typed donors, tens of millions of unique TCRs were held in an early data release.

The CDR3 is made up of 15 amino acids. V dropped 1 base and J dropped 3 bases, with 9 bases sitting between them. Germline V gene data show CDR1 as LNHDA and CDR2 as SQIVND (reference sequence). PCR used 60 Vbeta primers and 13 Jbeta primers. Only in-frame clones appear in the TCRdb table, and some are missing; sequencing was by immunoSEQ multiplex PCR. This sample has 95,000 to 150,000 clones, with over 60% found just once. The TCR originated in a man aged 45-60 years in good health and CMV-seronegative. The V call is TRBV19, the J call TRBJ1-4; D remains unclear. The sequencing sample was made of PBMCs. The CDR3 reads CASSIVSGPNEKLFF. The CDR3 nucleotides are TGTGCCAGTAGTATAGTGAGTGGGCCTAATGAAAAACTGTTTTTT.